The 7 T cell receptor beta chains given below trace back to one sample, sequenced in a study of cytomegalovirus exposure and HLA in healthy donors. The study ran its PCR with 60 Vbeta and 13 Jbeta primers. Assay: immunoSEQ multiplex PCR; the TCRdb copy retains only in-frame clones and omits some. The sample shows some 120,000 clones, 75% to 85% of them seen only once. Input material: PBMCs. The receptor source for this set is a male donor in good health and CMV-seropositive.

Details on this clone: The limits of the CDR3 on the DNA are not certain, so only TCRdb's listed CDR3 is given. The rearrangement uses TRBV28 and TRBJ1-1; TRBD1 was called by the table and not checked on the DNA. The germline V gene encodes CDR1 MDHEN and CDR2 SYDVKM. The CDR3 has 16 amino acids, counting both end residues. CDR3 sequence reads: CASSFFGQGENTEAFF.

This chain connects TRBV11-2 to TRBJ2-7, with no clear D. Per germline, CDR1 SGHAT and CDR2 FQNNGV. This CDR3 has 12 amino acids. V was pared by 5 bases and J by 0 bases, with 5 bases between. The CDR3 reads CASSTTSYEQYF. In DNA form, the CDR3 reads TGTGCCAGCAGCACAACCTCCTACGAGCAGTACTTC.

The chain uses TRBV6-1 and TRBJ2-1; 9 bases map to TRBD2. J lost 10 bases, V lost 4 bases, and 5 bases had no gene match. Germline assignment: CDR1 MNHNS and CDR2 SASEGT. The CDR3 contains 13 residues. CDR3 DNA sequence: TGTGCCAGCAGTGTGGAGCGGGAGGTCGAGCAGTTCTTC. It is translated as CASSVEREVEQFF.

The genes are TRBV7-9 and TRBJ2-7; 7 bases are shared with TRBD2. Germline V CDR1 and CDR2: SEHNR, FQNEAQ (reference sequence). The CDR3 has 15 residues. Trimming removed 4 bases from V and 3 bases from J; junction bases left unmatched: 9. CDR3 sequence (DNA): TGTGCCAGCAGCTCCCCCAAGCGGGGCCACTACGAGCAGTACTTC. It is translated as CASSSPKRGHYEQYF.

This clone was recorded a few times. CDR3 amino acids: CASRVTGTSGSEQYF. Here the CDR3 DNA reads TGTGCCAGCCGGGTTACCGGGACTAGCGGGTCCGAGCAGTACTTC. The rearrangement joins TRBV18 to TRBJ2-7, with 12 bases matching TRBD2. CDR1 is KGHSH, CDR2 LQKENI, per germline. This CDR3 is built from 15 residues. With V trimmed by 8 bases and J by 6 bases, 11 bases remained unmatched.

V and J are TRBV11-2 and TRBJ2-7; 7 bases are a match to TRBD2. V gave up 1 base and J gave up 3 bases; unmatched junction bases: 6. The CDR3 has 15 amino acids. Germline-derived CDR1 and CDR2 are SGHAT and FQNNGV. CDR3 region: CASSLGFGLVYEQYF. DNA of the CDR3: TGTGCCAGCAGCTTAGGCTTCGGACTAGTCTACGAGCAGTACTTC. The complete variable domain, with remaining parts taken from reference TRBV11-2 and TRBJ2-7, reads EAGVAQSPRYKIIEKRQSVAFWCNPISGHATLYWYQQILGQGPKLLIQFQNNGVVDDSQLPKDRFSAERLKGVDSTLKIQPAKLEDSAVYLCASSLGFGLVYEQYFGPGTRLTVT.

This chain connects TRBV10-3 to TRBJ2-7; tentative D call: TRBD2 (6 bases). V gave up 2 bases and J gave up 7 bases, with 18 bases separating them. This CDR3 has 15 amino acids. Germline V gene data show CDR1 as ENHRY and CDR2 as SYGVKD. As DNA, the CDR3 is TGTGCCATCAGTGAGGTTAGTCTGGGGGGAGAAGAGCAGTACTTC. It is translated as CAISEVSLGGEEQYF.